This T cell receptor (beta chain) comes out of a study of response to subunit inactivated influenza vaccine (dated by TCRdb to the late 2010s). Regarding the research as a whole: Deep quantitative T cell receptor repertoire profiling was used in the study to track responses to a trivalent subunit inactivated influenza vaccine.

Measured from the cysteine to the phenylalanine, the CDR3 is 12 residues long. CDR3 DNA only is kept here, 36 bases in frame from base 1. V is pared back by 5 bases and J by 8 bases, with 11 bases lying between the germline termini. Sequences MNHEY (CDR1) and SVGEGT (CDR2) are obtained from the germline V gene. Broad study findings and their caveats: According to the authors, only a limited number of new T cells may be recruited by each seasonal influenza vaccination.

This clonotype has only a few counts. This receptor's antigen is unknown. Per-nucleotide qualities are absent, and no much larger clonotype sits a single base away. Library generation was performed with RT-PCR. Sequencing used an Illumina HiSeq 2500. TCRdb ran its own pipeline on the public reads, namely fastp trimming at Q25 and MiXCR clone calling, and kept in-frame beta chains. Entries are consolidated by CDR3 protein sequence, retaining the most common genes and DNA. The sample table lists approximately 700,000 distinct CDR3 sequences, 15% to 18% of them with a count of one. The ten largest clonotypes hold about 9.9% of the sample.

This receptor was obtained from a man aged 45-65 years who received an inactivated influenza vaccine. Donor details come from another sample of the same person, matched by shared clones. This material consisted of PBMCs from blood, taken about 12 days after vaccination. The sequence is built from TRBV6-2 or TRBV6-3 and TRBJ2-3, with the D gene not clear enough to name. The CDR3 region has the sequence CASSRPDGTQYF. DNA sequence: TGTGCCAGCAGTCGCCCGGACGGTACGCAGTATTTT.